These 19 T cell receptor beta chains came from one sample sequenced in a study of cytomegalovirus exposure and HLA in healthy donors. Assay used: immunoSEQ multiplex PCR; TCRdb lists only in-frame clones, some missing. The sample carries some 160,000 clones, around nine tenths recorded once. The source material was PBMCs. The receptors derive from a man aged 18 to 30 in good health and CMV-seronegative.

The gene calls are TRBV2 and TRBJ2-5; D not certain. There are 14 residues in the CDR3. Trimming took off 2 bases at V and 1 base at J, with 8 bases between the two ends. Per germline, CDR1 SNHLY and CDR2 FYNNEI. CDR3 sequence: CASSELAAQETQYF. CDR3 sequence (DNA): TGTGCCAGCAGTGAACTGGCGGCCCAAGAGACCCAGTACTTC. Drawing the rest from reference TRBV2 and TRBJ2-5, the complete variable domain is EPEVTQTPSHQVTQMGQEVILRCVPISNHLYFYWYRQILGQKVEFLVSFYNNEISEKSEIFDDQFSVERPDGSNFTLKIRSTKLEDSAMYFCASSELAAQETQYFGPGTRLLVL.

In DNA form, the CDR3 reads TGCGCCAGCAGCTTGGGGGGCGACAGCCATCTCCCCAACGAGCAGTACTTC. Translating gives CASSLGGDSHLPNEQYF. The V and J genes are TRBV5-1 and TRBJ2-7; D is possibly TRBD1 (5 bases). This CDR3 is built from 17 residues. CDR1 and CDR2 (germline): SGHRS, YFSETQ. The ends were cut back, 0 bases at V and 5 bases at J, with 21 bases in the middle.

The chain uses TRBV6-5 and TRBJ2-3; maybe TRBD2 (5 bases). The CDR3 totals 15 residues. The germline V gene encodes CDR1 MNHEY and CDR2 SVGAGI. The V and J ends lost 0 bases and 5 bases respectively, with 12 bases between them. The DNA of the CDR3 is TGTGCCAGCAGTTACTCGAGGCCAGGAGGAGATACGCAGTATTTT. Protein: CASSYSRPGGDTQYF.

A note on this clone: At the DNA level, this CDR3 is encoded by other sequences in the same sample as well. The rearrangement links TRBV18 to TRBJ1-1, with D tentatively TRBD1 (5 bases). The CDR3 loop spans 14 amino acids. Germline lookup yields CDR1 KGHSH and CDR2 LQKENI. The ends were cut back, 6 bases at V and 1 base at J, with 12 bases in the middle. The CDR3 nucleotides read TGTGCCAGCTCCCCTGGACAAGGGAACACTGAAGCTTTCTTT. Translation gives CASSPGQGNTEAFF. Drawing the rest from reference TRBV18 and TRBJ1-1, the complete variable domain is NAGVMQNPRHLVRRRGQEARLRCSPMKGHSHVYWYRQLPEEGLKFMVYLQKENIIDESGMPKERFSAEFPKEGPSILRIQQVVRGDSAAYFCASSPGQGNTEAFFGQGTRLTVV.

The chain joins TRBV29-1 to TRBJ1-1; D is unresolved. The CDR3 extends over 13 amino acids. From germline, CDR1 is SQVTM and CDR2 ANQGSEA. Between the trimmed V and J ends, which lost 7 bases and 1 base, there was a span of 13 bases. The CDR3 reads CSAGGPANTEAFF. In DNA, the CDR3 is TGCAGCGCCGGAGGGCCGGCGAACACTGAAGCTTTCTTT.

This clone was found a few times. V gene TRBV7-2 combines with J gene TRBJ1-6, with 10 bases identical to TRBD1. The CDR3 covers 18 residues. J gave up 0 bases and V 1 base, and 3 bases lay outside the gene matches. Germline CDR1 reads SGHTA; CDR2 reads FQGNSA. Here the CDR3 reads CASSLGRDRGSYNSPLHF. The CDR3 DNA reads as TGTGCCAGCAGCTTAGGACGGGACAGGGGCTCCTATAATTCACCCCTCCACTTT.

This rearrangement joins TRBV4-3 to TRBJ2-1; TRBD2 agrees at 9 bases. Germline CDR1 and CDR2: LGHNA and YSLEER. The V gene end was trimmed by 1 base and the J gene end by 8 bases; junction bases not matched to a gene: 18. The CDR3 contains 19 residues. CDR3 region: CASSQGVARLAELKDEQFF. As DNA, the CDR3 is TGCGCCAGCAGCCAAGGGGTCGCTCGACTAGCGGAGCTTAAGGATGAGCAGTTCTTC.

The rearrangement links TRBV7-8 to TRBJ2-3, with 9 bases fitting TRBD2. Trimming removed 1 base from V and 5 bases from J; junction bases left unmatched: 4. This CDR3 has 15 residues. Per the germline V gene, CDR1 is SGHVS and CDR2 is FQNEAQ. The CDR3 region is CASSLGAGGLDTQYF. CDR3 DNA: TGTGCCAGCAGCTTAGGGGCGGGAGGGTTAGATACGCAGTATTTT.

DNA of the CDR3: TGTGCCAGCAGGGCGGGGACCTATGGCTACACCTTC. It translates to CASRAGTYGYTF. This chain links TRBV6-5 with TRBJ1-2; TRBD1 might be the D (5 bases). The germline V and J ends were trimmed by 6 bases and 4 bases, with 9 bases remaining between them. CDR3 length: 12 amino acids. Germline V CDR1 and CDR2: MNHEY, SVGAGI.

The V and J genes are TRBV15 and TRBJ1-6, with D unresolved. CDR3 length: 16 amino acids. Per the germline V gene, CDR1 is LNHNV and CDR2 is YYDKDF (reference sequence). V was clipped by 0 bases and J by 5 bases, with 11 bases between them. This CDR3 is CATSRDRDPDNSPLHF. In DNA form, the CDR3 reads TGTGCCACCAGCAGAGATCGGGATCCGGATAATTCACCCCTCCACTTT.

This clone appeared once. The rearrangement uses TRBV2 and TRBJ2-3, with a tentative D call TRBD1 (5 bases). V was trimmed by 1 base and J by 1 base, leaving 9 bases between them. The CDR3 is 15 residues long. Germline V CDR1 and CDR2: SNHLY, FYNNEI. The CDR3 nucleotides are TGTGCCAGCAGTGAAGGGGGCAGGCGCACAGATACGCAGTATTTT. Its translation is CASSEGGRRTDTQYF.

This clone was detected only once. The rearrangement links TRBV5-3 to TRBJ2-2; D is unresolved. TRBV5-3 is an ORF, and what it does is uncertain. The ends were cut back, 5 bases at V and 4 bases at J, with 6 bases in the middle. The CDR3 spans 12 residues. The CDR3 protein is CARSLVTGELFF. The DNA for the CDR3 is TGTGCCAGAAGTTTAGTCACCGGGGAGCTGTTTTTT.

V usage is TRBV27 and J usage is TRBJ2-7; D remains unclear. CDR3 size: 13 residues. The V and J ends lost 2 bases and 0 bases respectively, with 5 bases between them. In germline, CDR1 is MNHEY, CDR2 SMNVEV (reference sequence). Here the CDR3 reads CASSLASSYEQYF. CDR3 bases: TGTGCCAGCAGTTTAGCTAGCTCCTACGAGCAGTACTTC.

CDR3 sequence reads: CASSLVQGASYGYTF. CDR3 DNA sequence: TGTGCCAGCAGCTTGGTTCAGGGGGCCAGCTATGGCTACACCTTC. The rearrangement links TRBV5-6 to TRBJ1-2, with TRBD1 matching 8 bases. Per germline, CDR1 SGHDT and CDR2 YYEEEE. Germline trimming cut 0 bases from V and 4 bases from J; bases unmatched to any gene: 5. This CDR3 is built from 15 residues.

The chain's CDR3 is CASSPSGNYGYTF. CDR3 coding DNA: TGTGCCAGCTCACCATCGGGAAACTATGGCTACACCTTC. V is TRBV18 and J is TRBJ1-2; no definite D call. The CDR3 length is 13 residues. The V gene's germline CDR1 is KGHSH and CDR2 LQKENI. V lost 2 bases, J lost 2 bases, and 6 bases lay in between.

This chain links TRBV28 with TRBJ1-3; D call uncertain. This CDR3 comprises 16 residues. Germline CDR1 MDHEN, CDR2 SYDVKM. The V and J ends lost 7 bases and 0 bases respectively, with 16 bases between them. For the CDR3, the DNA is TGTGCCAGCATCCGAGGGAGGTCGGGCTCTGGAAACACCATATATTTT. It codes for CASIRGRSGSGNTIYF.

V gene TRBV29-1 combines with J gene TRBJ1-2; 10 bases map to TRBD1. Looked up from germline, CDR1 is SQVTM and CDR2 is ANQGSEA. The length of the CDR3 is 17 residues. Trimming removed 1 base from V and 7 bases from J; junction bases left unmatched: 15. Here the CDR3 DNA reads TGCAGCGTTGAAGTCTCGACAGGGGGCTCTCGGGGTTTTGGCTACACCTTC. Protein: CSVEVSTGGSRGFGYTF.

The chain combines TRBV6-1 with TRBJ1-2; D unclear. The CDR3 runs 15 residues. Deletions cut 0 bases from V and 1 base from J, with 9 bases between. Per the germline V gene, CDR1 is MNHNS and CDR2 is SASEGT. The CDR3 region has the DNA TGTGCCAGCAGTGAAGCGGAGGCGGATAACTATGGCTACACCTTC. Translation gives CASSEAEADNYGYTF.

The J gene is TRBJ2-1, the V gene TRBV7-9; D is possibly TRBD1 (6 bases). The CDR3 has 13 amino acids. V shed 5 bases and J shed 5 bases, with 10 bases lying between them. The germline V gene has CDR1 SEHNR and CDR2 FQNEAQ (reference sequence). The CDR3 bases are TGTGCCAGCAGCCCCGGGACAAACAATGAGCAGTTCTTC. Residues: CASSPGTNNEQFF. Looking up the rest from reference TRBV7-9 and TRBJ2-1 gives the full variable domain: DTGVSQNPRHKITKRGQNVTFRCDPISEHNRLYWYRQTLGQGPEFLTYFQNEAQLEKSRLLSDRFSAERPKGSFSTLEIQRTEQGDSAMYLCASSPGTNNEQFFGPGTRLTVL.